This T cell receptor (beta chain) was sequenced for a study of T cell repertoires in cytomegalovirus infection. Study details: TCR beta signatures that were public indicated CMV infection and matching HLA type.

Study-wide results and caveats: Of the TCR beta families, the public ones yielded a cumulative frequency that identified carriers of CMV plus the relevant HLA. In two of eight donors, the top clonotype was HLA-C-restricted CMV-specific.

Using its own MiXCR run on the reads, TCRdb lists one record per CDR3 protein. The data hold roughly 630,000 distinct CDR3 sequences, with approximately 25% observed a single time. Germline values: CDR1 SEHNR, CDR2 FQNEAQ (reference sequence). This CDR3 has 15 amino acids. The V gene end was trimmed by 5 bases and the J gene end by 3 bases; junction bases not matched to a gene: 9. On this clonotype: Its antigen is undetermined.

Specimen: CD8+ T cells from PBMCs. The clonotype was recovered from a human donor in good health (CMV status not recorded). Some clones in this sample may be carry-over from other donors' samples. This chain uses TRBV7-9 with TRBJ2-7, with 8 bases lining up with TRBD2. This CDR3 is CASSPGRGISYEQYF. CDR3 nucleotide sequence: TGTGCCAGCAGCCCCGGGAGGGGAATTAGCTACGAGCAGTACTTC.